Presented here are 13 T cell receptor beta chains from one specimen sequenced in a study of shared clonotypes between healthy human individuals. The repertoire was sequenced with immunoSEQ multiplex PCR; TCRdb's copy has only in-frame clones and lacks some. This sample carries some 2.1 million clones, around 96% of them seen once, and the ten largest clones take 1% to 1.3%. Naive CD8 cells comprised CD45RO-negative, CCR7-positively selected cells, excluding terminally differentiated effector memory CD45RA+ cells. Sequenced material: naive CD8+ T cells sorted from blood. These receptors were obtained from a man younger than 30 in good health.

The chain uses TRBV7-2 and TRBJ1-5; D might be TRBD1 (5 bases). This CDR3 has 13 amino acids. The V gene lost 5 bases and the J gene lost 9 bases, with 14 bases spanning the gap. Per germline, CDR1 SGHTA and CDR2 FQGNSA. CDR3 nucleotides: TGTGCCAGCAGCAACGAGGAGGGGTGGCCCCAGCATTTT. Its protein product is CASSNEEGWPQHF.

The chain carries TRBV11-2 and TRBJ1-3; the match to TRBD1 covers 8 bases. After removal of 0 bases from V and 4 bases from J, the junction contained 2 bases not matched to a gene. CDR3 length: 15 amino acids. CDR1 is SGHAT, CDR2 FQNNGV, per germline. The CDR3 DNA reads TGTGCCAGCAGCTTAGACCGGACAGGGGGAAACACCATATATTTT. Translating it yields CASSLDRTGGNTIYF.

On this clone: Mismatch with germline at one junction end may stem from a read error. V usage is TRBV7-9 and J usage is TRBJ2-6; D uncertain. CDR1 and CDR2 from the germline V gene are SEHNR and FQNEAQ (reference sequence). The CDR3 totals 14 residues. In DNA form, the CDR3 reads TGTGCCAGCAGCTCACAACTCCCGTCGGTAGTCATGGCTTTC. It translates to CASSSQLPSVVMAF.

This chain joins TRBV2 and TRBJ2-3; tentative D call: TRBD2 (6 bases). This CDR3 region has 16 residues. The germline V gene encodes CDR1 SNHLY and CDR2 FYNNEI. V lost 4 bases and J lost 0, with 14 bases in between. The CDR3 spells CASSGRTGVSTDTQYF. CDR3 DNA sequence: TGTGCCAGCAGTGGCCGAACGGGGGTTAGCACAGATACGCAGTATTTT.

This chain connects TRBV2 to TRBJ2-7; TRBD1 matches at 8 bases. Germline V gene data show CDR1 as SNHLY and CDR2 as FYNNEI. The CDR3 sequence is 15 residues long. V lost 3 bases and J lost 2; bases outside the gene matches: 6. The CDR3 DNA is TGTGCCAGCAGTGACCCCGGGACAGGCCCCTACGAGCAGTACTTC. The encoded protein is CASSDPGTGPYEQYF.

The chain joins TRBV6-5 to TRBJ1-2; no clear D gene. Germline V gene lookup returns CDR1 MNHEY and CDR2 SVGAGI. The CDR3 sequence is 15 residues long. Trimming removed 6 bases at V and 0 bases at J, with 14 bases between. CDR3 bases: TGTGCCAGCAGCCCCATCAGAAAAACTAACTATGGCTACACCTTC. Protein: CASSPIRKTNYGYTF.

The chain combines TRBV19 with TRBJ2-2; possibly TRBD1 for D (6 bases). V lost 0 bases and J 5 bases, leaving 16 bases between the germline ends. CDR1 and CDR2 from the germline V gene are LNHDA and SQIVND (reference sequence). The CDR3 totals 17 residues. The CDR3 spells CASSIEEGKTGTGELFF. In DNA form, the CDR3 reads TGTGCCAGTAGTATAGAGGAAGGGAAAACAGGGACCGGGGAGCTGTTTTTT.

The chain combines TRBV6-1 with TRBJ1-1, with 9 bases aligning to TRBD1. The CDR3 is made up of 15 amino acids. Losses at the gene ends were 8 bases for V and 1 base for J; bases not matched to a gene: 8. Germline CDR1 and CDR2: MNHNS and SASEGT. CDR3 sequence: CASPTGTGWNTEAFF. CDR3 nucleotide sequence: TGTGCCAGCCCGACCGGGACAGGGTGGAACACTGAAGCTTTCTTT.

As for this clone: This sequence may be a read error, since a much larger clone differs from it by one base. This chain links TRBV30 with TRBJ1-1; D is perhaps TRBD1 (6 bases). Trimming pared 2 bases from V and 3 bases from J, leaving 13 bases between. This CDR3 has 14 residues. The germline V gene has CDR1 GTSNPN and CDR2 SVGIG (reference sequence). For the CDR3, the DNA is TGTGCCTGGAGTAACGGGGGGCCGGACACTGAAGCTTTCTTT. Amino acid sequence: CAWSNGGPDTEAFF.

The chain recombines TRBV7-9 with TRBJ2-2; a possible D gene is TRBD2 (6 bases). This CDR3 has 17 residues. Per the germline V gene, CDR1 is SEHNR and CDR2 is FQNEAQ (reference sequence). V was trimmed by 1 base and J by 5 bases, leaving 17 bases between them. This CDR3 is CASSLGRSGEVTGELFF. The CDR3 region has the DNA TGTGCCAGCAGCTTAGGTCGGTCCGGGGAGGTTACCGGGGAGCTGTTTTTT.

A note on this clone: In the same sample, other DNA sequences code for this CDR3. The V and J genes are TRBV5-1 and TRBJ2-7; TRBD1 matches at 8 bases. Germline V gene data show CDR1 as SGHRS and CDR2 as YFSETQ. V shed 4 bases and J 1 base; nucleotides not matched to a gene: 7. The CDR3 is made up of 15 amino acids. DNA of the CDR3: TGCGCCAGCAGCCCGGGACAGGAATTATCCTACGAGCAGTACTTC. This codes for CASSPGQELSYEQYF.

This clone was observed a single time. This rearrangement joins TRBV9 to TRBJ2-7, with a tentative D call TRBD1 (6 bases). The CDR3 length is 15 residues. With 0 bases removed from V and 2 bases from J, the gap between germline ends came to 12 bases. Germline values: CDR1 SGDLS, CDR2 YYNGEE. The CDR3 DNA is TGTGCCAGCAGCGTAGGAAGGACAGAGGCCTACGAGCAGTACTTC. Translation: CASSVGRTEAYEQYF.

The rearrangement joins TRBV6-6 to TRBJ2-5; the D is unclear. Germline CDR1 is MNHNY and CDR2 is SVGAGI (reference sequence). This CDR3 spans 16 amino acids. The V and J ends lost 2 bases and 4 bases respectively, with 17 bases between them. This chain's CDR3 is CASSYGSAKVGETQYF. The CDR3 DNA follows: TGTGCCAGCAGTTACGGGTCTGCAAAGGTGGGAGAGACCCAGTACTTC.